The source of this TCR beta chain is a study of PD-1 blockade in classical Hodgkin lymphoma. Sequencing was performed with immunoSEQ multiplex PCR; in TCRdb, only in-frame clones are kept and a portion is missing. The repertoire holds nearly 60,000 clones, with approximately 90% as singletons. Autologous stem cell transplantation was followed by relapse in every patient, and brentuximab vedotin exposure varied. The V gene end was trimmed by 2 bases and the J gene end by 3 bases; junction bases not matched to a gene: 0. Germline loops: CDR1 MNHEY, CDR2 SVGAGI. The CDR3 is made up of 14 amino acids. The specimen was peripheral blood mononuclear cells (PBMCs), collected before the second cycle of nivolumab. This TCR derives from a human donor with classical Hodgkin lymphoma. This chain uses TRBV6-5 with TRBJ1-2; 10 positions agree with TRBD1. The chain's CDR3 is CASSYGTGDYGYTF. As DNA, the CDR3 is TGTGCCAGCAGTTACGGGACAGGGGACTATGGCTACACCTTC.